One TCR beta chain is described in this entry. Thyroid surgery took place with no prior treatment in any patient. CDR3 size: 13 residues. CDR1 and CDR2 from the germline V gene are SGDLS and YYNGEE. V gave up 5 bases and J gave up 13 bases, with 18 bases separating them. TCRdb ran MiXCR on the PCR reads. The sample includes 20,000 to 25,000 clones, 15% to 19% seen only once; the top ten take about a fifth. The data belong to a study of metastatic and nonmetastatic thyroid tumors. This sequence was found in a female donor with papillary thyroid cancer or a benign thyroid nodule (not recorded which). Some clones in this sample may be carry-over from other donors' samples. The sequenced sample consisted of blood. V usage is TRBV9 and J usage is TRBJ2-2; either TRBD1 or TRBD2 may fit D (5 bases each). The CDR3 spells CASRVAGARGLFF. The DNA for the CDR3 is TGTGCCAGCAGGGTTGCGGGTGCTAGGGGGCTGTTTTTT.